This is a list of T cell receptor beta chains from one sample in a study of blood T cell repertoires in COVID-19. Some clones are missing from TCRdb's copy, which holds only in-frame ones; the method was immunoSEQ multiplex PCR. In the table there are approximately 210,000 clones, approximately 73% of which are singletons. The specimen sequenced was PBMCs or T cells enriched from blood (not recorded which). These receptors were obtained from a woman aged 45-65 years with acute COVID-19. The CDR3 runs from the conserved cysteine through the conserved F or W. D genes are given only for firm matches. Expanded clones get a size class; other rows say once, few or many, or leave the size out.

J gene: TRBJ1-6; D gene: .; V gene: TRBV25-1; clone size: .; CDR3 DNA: TGTGCCAGCAGTGATTCCCGCAGGGCTTCCCCAGGTTCACCCCTCCACTTT; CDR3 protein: CASSDSRRASPGSPLHF
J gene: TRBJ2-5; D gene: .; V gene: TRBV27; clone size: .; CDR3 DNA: TGTGCCAGCAGTTTAGACTCGTACCAAGAGACCCAGTACTTC; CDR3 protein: CASSLDSYQETQYF
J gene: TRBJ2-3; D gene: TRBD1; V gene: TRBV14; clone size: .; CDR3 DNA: TGTGCCAGCAGCAACCAGGGACAGGGTAGGACAGATACGCAGTATTTT; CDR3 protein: CASSNQGQGRTDTQYF
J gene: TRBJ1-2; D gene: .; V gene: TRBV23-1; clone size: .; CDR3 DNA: TGCGCCAGCCCTCGGTGGGGCGCAAGAACCTATGGCTACACCTTC; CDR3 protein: CASPRWGARTYGYTF
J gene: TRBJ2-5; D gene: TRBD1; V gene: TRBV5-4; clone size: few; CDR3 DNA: TGTGCCAGCAGCTTGGACAGGGGAGAGACCCAGTACTTC; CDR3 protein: CASSLDRGETQYF
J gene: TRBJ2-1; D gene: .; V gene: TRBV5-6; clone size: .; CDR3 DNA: TGTGCCAGCAGCTTGACAGAATACAATGAGCAGTTCTTC; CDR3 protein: CASSLTEYNEQFF
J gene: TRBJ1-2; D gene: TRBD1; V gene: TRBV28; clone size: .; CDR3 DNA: TGTGCCAGCAGTAGTAACATCGGACAGGGGGGGAACTATGGCTACACCTTC; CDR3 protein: CASSSNIGQGGNYGYTF
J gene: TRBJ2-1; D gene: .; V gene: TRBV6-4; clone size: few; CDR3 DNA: TGTGCCAGCAGTGAGAGGTCTACGAATGAGCAGTTCTTC; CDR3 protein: CASSERSTNEQFF
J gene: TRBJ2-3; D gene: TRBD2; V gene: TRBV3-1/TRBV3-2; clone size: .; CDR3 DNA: TGTGCCAGCCGCGGGGGTAGCACAGATACGCAGTATTTT; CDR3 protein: CASRGGSTDTQYF
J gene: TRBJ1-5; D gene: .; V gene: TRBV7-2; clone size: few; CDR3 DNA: TGTGCCAGCAGCTTAGTGGGGGGGCAGGGAAGCAATCAGCCCCAGCATTTT; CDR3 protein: CASSLVGGQGSNQPQHF
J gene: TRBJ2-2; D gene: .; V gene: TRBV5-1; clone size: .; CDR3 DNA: TGCGCCAGCGGATACAACACAGGGCAGCCCACCGGGGAGCTGTTTTTT; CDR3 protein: CASGYNTGQPTGELFF
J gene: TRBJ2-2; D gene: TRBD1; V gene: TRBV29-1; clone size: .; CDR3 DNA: TGCAGCGTTGGGGTGTTAGGACAGGTGGACACCGGGGAGCTGTTTTTT; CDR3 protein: CSVGVLGQVDTGELFF
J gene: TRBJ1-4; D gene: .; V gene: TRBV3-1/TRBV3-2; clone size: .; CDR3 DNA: TGTGCCAGCAGCCTAGGGGGAGCAGGGGAAAAACTGTTTTTT; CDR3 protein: CASSLGGAGEKLFF
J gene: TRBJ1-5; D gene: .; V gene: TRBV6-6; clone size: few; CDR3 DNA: TGTGCCAGCAGTTACTCGGAGGGGGGGTCGCAGCCCCAGCATTTT; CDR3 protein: CASSYSEGGSQPQHF
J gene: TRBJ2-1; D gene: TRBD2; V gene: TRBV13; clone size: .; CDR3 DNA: TGTGCCAGCAGCCCGGGGACTAGCGGGGCGGCCTATGAGCAGTTCTTC; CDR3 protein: CASSPGTSGAAYEQFF
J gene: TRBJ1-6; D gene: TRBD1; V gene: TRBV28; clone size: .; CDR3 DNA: TGTGCCAGCCGTGGGGACAGGCCCTTAGGCACCTATAATTCACCCCTCCACTTT; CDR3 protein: CASRGDRPLGTYNSPLHF
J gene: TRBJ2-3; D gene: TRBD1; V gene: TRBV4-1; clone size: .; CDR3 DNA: TGCGCCAGCAGCCAAGGGGGTCGGACAGGGGACACAGATACGCAGTATTTT; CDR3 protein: CASSQGGRTGDTDTQYF
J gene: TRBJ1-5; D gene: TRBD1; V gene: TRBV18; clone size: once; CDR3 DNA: TGTGCCAGCTCACCCCCGGGACAGTCTAGCAATCAGCCCCAGCATTTT; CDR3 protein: CASSPPGQSSNQPQHF
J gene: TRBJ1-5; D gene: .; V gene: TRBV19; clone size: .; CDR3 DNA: TGTGCCAGTGCTCCAGGGATCAATCAGCCCCAGCATTTT; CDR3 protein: CASAPGINQPQHF
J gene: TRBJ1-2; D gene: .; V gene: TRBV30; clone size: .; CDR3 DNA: TGTGCCTGGTACGGGAAACCCGGCTATGGCTACACCTTC; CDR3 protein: CAWYGKPGYGYTF
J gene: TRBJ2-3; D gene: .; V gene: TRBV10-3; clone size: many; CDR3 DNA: TGTGCCATCAGTGAGTCCCTAAACGCAGATACGCAGTATTTT; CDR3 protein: CAISESLNADTQYF
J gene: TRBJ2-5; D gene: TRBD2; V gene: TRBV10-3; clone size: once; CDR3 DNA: TGTGCCATCGGGGGACTAGGAGAAGAGACCCAGTACTTC; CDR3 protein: CAIGGLGEETQYF
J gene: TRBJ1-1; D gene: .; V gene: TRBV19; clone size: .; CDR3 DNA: TGTGCCAGTAGTATCGGGCCCGGAGGGGCTTTCTTT; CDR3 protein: CASSIGPGGAFF
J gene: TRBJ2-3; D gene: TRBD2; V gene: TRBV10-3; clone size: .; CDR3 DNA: TGTGCCATCAGTGAGATCCCTCTAGGGCGGGGGGGGACGAATACAGATACGCAGTATTTT; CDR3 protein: CAISEIPLGRGGTNTDTQYF
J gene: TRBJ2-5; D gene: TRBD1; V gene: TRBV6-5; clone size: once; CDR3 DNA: TGTGCCAGCAGTTACGACAGGGGCCAAGAGACCCAGTACTTC; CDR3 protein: CASSYDRGQETQYF
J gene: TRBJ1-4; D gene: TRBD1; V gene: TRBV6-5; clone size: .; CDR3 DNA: TGTGCCAGCAGTTTGGCGAGGGGGCGAGAAAAACTGTTTTTT; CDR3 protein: CASSLARGREKLFF
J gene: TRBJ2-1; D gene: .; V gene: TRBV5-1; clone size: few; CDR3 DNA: TGCGCCAGCAGCTTGGGGAGCTCCTACAATGAGCAGTTCTTC; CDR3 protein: CASSLGSSYNEQFF
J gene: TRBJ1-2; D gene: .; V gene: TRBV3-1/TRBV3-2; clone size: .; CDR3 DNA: TGTGCCAGCAGCGCCCGGACCGGGAAGGGCTACACCTTC; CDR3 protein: CASSARTGKGYTF
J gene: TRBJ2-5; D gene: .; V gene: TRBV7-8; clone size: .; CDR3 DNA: TGTGCCAGCAGCCCGGGGGGCGAAGAGACCCAGTACTTC; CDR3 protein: CASSPGGEETQYF
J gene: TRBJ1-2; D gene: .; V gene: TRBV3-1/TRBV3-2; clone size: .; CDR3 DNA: TGTGCCAGCAGCCAATCTACCTTCCTTGATGGCTACACCTTC; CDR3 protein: CASSQSTFLDGYTF
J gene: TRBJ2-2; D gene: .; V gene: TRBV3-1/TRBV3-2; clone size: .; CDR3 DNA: TGTGCCAGCAACCGGGGGACGAACACCGGGGAGCTGTTTTTT; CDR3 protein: CASNRGTNTGELFF
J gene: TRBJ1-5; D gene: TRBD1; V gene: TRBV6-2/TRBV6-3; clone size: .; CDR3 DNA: TGTGCCAGCAGTTATCGCGGACAGGGGGGAATTAGAAGCAATCAGCCCCAGCATTTT; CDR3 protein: CASSYRGQGGIRSNQPQHF
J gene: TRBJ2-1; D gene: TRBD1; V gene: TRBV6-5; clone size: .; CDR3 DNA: TGTGCCAGCAGTTACACCCGACAGGGTAATGAGCAGTTCTTC; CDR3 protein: CASSYTRQGNEQFF
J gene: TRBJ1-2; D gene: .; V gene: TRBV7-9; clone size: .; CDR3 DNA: TGTGCCAGCAGCCAGAACACAGGGTCTTGGGGCTACACCTTC; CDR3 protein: CASSQNTGSWGYTF
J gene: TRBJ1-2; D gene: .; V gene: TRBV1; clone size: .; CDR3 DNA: TGCACCAGCAGCCGTCTGGGGACAGGGGTAAACTATGGCTACACCTTC; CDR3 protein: CTSSRLGTGVNYGYTF
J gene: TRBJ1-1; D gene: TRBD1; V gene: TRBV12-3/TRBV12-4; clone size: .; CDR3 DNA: TGTGCCAGCAGTTCCTCTCGGACAGGACAAGCTTTCTTT; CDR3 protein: CASSSSRTGQAFF
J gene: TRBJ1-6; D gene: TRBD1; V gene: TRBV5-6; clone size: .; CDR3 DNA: TGTGCCAGCAGCCAGACACTGGGGACAGGGACTTCACCCCTCCACTTT; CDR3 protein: CASSQTLGTGTSPLHF
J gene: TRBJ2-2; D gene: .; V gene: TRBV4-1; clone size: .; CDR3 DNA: TGCGCCAGCAGCCAAGAGCCAGGGTCCACCGGGGAGCTGTTTTTT; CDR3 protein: CASSQEPGSTGELFF
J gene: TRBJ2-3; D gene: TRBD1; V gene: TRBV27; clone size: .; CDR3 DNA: TGTGCCAGCAGCCCCAGGGGGCCCCTTGCAGATACGCAGTATTTT; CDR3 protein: CASSPRGPLADTQYF
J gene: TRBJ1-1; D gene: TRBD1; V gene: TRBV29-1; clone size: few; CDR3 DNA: TGCAGCGCCGCGGGACAGAACTTGAACACTGAAGCTTTCTTT; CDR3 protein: CSAAGQNLNTEAFF
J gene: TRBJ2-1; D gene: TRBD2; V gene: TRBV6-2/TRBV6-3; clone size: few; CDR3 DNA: TGTGCCAGCAGCCCAGGGACTAGCGATTACAATGAGCAGTTCTTC; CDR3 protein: CASSPGTSDYNEQFF
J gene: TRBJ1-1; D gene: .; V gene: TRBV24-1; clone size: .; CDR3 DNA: TGTGCCACCAGTGATTACGGCCCAGAGACGGGAAGAGCTTTCTTT; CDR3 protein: CATSDYGPETGRAFF
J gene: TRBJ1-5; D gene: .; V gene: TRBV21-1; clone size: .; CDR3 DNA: TGTGCCAGCATCACCACGGACAGGGGCGCTTATAGCAATCAGCCCCAGCATTTT; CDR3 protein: CASITTDRGAYSNQPQHF
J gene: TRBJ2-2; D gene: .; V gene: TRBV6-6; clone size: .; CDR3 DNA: TGTGCCAGCAGTTACTCGGCTTCCCAGGTTTTT; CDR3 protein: CASSYSASQVF
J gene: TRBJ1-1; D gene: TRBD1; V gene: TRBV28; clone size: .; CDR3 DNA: TGTGCCACCAGACAGGGCTTTTTGAACACTGAAGCTTTCTTT; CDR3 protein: CATRQGFLNTEAFF